A single sample gave rise to the 24 T cell receptor beta chains below, sequenced in a study of T-cell reconstitution after alpha-beta-depleted transplantation in children. Findings and limits, study-wide: Diversity and T-cell counts at one year after transplant derived mostly from new T cells.

These receptors' targets are unknown. TCRbeta library construction was performed incorporating unique molecular identifiers. TCRdb reprocessed the PCR reads with MiXCR, giving one entry per CDR3 protein. The sample contains about 300,000 distinct CDR3 sequences, approximately 7.3% of which appear only once. The source material was peripheral blood, sampled 360 days after TCRalphabeta/CD19-depleted stem cell transplant. The receptor set was obtained from a female patient aged 2-15 years who had a stem cell transplant for Fanconi anemia, so the T cells may come from the graft donor.

This chain uses TRBV12-5 with TRBJ2-2, with D unclear. Looked up from germline, CDR1 is LGHNT and CDR2 is FRNRAP. This CDR3 region has 16 residues. V lost 0 bases to trimming and J lost 1 base, with 9 bases between them. The CDR3 loop reads CASGLVLARNTGELFF. The CDR3 DNA is TGTGCTAGTGGTTTGGTACTTGCCAGGAACACCGGGGAGCTGTTTTTT.

There are a few counts of this clonotype. V is TRBV5-6 and J is TRBJ2-2; 8 bases are a match to TRBD1. The CDR3 extends over 15 amino acids. Germline CDR1 reads SGHDT; CDR2 reads YYEEEE. With 0 bases clipped from V and 7 bases from J, the junction kept 5 bases outside the gene matches. CDR3 amino acids: CASSLAPTGGGELFF. CDR3 coding DNA: TGTGCCAGCAGCTTGGCACCCACAGGGGGCGGGGAGCTGTTTTTT.

This clonotype occurred many times. The chain has TRBV9 and TRBJ1-3, with a tentative D call TRBD1 (6 bases). Trimming cost V 1 base and J 1 base, with 9 bases left between them. CDR1 is SGDLS, CDR2 YYNGEE, per germline. This CDR3 contains 15 residues. The CDR3 DNA reads as TGTGCCAGCAGCGTAACGGACAGATCTGGAAACACCATATATTTT. This codes for CASSVTDRSGNTIYF.

Only a few counts were recorded for this clonotype. The chain is built from TRBV4-3 and TRBJ2-1, with 12 bases aligning to TRBD2. The CDR3 length is 16 residues. Trimming took 1 base from V and 8 from J; bases not matched to a gene: 6. Germline V CDR1 and CDR2: LGHNA, YSLEER. In nucleotides, the CDR3 is TGCGCCAGCAGCCAAGTACTAGCGGGGGGCGGGGATGAGCAGTTCTTC. Protein product: CASSQVLAGGGDEQFF.

This clonotype was recorded many times. The genes are TRBV20-1 and TRBJ2-5, with 11 bases identical to TRBD1. After removal of 1 base from V and 5 bases from J, the junction contained 3 bases not matched to a gene. The CDR3 is 14 amino acids. Per the germline V gene, CDR1 is DFQATT and CDR2 is SNEGSKA (reference sequence). The CDR3 bases are TGCAGTGCTAGAGGAGGACAGGGGGCGGAGACCCAGTACTTC. This encodes CSARGGQGAETQYF.

The V and J genes are TRBV11-3 and TRBJ2-2, with unresolved D. Looked up from germline, CDR1 is SGHNT and CDR2 is YENEEA. V shed 2 bases and J shed 6 bases, with 7 bases lying between them. The CDR3 consists of 13 residues. DNA of the CDR3: TGTGCCAGCAGCTTATCTATTCCCGGGGAGCTGTTTTTT. Translated: CASSLSIPGELFF.

This clonotype was seen at least ten times. The chain uses TRBV3-1 and TRBJ2-5; a possible D gene is TRBD1 (7 bases). The ends were cut back, 7 bases at V and 5 bases at J, with 44 bases in the middle. CDR3 size: 23 residues. Germline V gene sequence: CDR1 LGHDT, CDR2 YNNKEL (reference sequence). The CDR3 sequence is CASTPPGTEELSGGNPPSETQYF. CDR3 in DNA: TGTGCCAGCACCCCGCCCGGGACAGAGGAATTGTCTGGCGGGAACCCCCCAAGTGAGACCCAGTACTTC.

This clonotype was observed a few times. The chain has TRBV6-5 and TRBJ2-3; D call uncertain. V lost 5 bases and J lost 2, with 11 bases in between. The length of the CDR3 is 14 residues. Germline CDR1 and CDR2: MNHEY and SVGAGI. CDR3 amino acids: CASSRLSFTDTQYF. The CDR3 DNA is TGTGCCAGCAGTAGGCTCAGCTTCACAGATACGCAGTATTTT.

The chain uses TRBV14 and TRBJ2-1; D uncertain. The V end lost 3 bases, the J end lost 1 base, and 19 bases lay between the germline ends. The CDR3 totals 18 residues. Looked up from germline, CDR1 is SGHDN and CDR2 is FVKESK. Here the CDR3 DNA reads TGTGCCAGCAGCCACAAAAAAACCCAGATCCCTTCCTACAATGAGCAGTTCTTC. This sequence encodes CASSHKKTQIPSYNEQFF. Drawing the rest from reference TRBV14 and TRBJ2-1, the complete variable domain is EAGVTQFPSHSVIEKGQTVTLRCDPISGHDNLYWYRRVMGKEIKFLLHFVKESKQDESGMPNNRFLAERTGGTYSTLKVQPAELEDSGVYFCASSHKKTQIPSYNEQFFGPGTRLTVL.

In this sample, this clonotype turned up many times. This chain joins TRBV24-1 and TRBJ2-6; 7 nucleotides agree with TRBD1. V dropped 5 bases and J dropped 2; count of bases not matched to a gene: 5. The germline V gene encodes CDR1 KGHDR and CDR2 SFDVKD. The CDR3 contains 16 residues. CDR3 loop: CATSVSTGTGANVLTF. For the CDR3, the DNA is TGTGCCACCAGTGTCTCGACAGGGACTGGGGCCAACGTCCTGACTTTC.

In the case of this clonotype: Being one base from a much bigger clone, this may be a read error. The conserved closing phenylalanine or tryptophan is absent in this CDR3, likely reflecting a read error. The chain joins TRBV20-1 to TRBJ2-5; D may be TRBD1 (5 bases). In germline, CDR1 is DFQATT, CDR2 SNEGSKA (reference sequence). Trimming took 6 bases from V and 1 from J, leaving 15 bases between them. The CDR3 contains 14 residues. The CDR3 DNA follows: TGCAGTGCGCCACCGTGGGGCGGCCAAGAGACCCAGTACTTA. It specifies CSAPPWGGQETQYL.

This clonotype was picked up many times. The chain has TRBV20-1 and TRBJ1-1; D uncertain. The CDR3 extends over 15 amino acids. Trimming removed 3 bases from V and 3 bases from J, with 17 bases in between. CDR1 is DFQATT and CDR2 is SNEGSKA in the germline V gene (reference sequence). The CDR3 region has the DNA TGCAGTGCTAGGGACGGACGGCCGATTTACACTGAAGCTTTCTTT. It specifies CSARDGRPIYTEAFF.

In its sample, this clonotype was seen many times. The gene calls are TRBV10-2 and TRBJ1-1; possibly TRBD1 for D (5 bases). Germline V gene lookup returns CDR1 WSHSY and CDR2 SAAADI. The V end was cut by 2 bases, the J end by 1 base, with 14 bases between. CDR3 size: 16 residues. Written as DNA, the CDR3 is TGCGCCAGCAGTGAGATGGAGGGGCGCGGGAACACTGAAGCTTTCTTT. Translation: CASSEMEGRGNTEAFF.

This clonotype was observed a handful of times. The chain combines TRBV7-9 with TRBJ1-1; possibly TRBD1 for D (5 bases). The germline gives CDR1 SEHNR, CDR2 FQNEAQ (reference sequence). V was cut by 5 bases and J by 6 bases, with 13 bases left in between. The CDR3 is made up of 13 amino acids. CDR3 in DNA: TGTGCCAGCAGCAACTCAGGGAGCCCTGAAGCTTTCTTT. This translates into CASSNSGSPEAFF.

The sample holds many counts of this clonotype. V gene TRBV28 combines with J gene TRBJ1-5; D gene ambiguous. This CDR3 region has 16 residues. Between the trimmed V and J ends, which lost 7 bases and 0 bases, there was a span of 16 bases. The V gene's germline CDR1 is MDHEN and CDR2 SYDVKM. The CDR3 spells CASTLWGGSSNQPQHF. Written as DNA, the CDR3 is TGTGCCAGCACCCTCTGGGGTGGTTCTAGCAATCAGCCCCAGCATTTT. Based on the CDR3 plus reference TRBV28 and TRBJ1-5, the full variable domain is DVKVTQSSRYLVKRTGEKVFLECVQDMDHENMFWYRQDPGLGLRLIYFSYDVKMKEKGDIPEGYSVSREKKERFSLILESASTNQTSMYLCASTLWGGSSNQPQHFGDGTRLSIL.

This chain links TRBV20-1 with TRBJ2-4; D remains unclear. The germline V gene has CDR1 DFQATT and CDR2 SNEGSKA (reference sequence). V was shortened by 5 bases and J by 0 bases, with 8 bases between the two germline ends. This CDR3 region has 13 residues. CDR3 protein: CSALYLAKNIQYF. The DNA for the CDR3 is TGCAGTGCTCTTTACCTAGCCAAAAACATTCAGTACTTC.

This clonotype has at least ten counts. CDR3: CSVESRALEKFF. The CDR3 bases are TGCAGCGTTGAATCTAGGGCCCTAGAAAAGTTCTTC. The chain has TRBV29-1 and TRBJ2-1; D is unresolved. Germline CDR1 and CDR2: SQVTM and ANQGSEA. Between the trimmed V and J ends, which lost 2 bases and 14 bases, there was a span of 16 bases. The CDR3 runs to 12 residues.

This clonotype has only a few counts. The chain links TRBV7-9 to TRBJ2-7; 7 nucleotides match TRBD2. V trimming: 2 bases; J trimming: 5 bases; junction bases outside the gene matches: 6. Germline assignment: CDR1 SEHNR and CDR2 FQNEAQ (reference sequence). This CDR3 contains 14 residues. CDR3 region: CASSLRAGRDEQYF. Here the CDR3 DNA reads TGTGCCAGCAGCTTACGGGCAGGGAGGGACGAGCAGTACTTC.

At least ten counts were recorded for this clonotype. The gene calls are TRBV7-8 and TRBJ1-1; a possible D gene is TRBD1 (6 bases). This CDR3 spans 13 amino acids. The germline CDR1 and CDR2 sequences are SGHVS and FQNEAQ. Deletions cut 5 bases from V and 9 bases from J, with 16 bases between. In nucleotides, the CDR3 is TGTGCCAGCAGCCCTCAGGGGACTCGGAAAGCTTTCTTT. It codes for CASSPQGTRKAFF.

The V gene is TRBV7-8, the J gene TRBJ1-1; TRBD1 is a possible D gene (5 bases). V was trimmed by 8 bases and J by 5 bases, leaving 15 bases between them. In germline, CDR1 is SGHVS, CDR2 FQNEAQ. The CDR3 has 13 residues. The CDR3 coding sequence is TGTGCCAGCGGGACGCCCATCGGAACTGAAGCTTTCTTT. This sequence encodes CASGTPIGTEAFF.

This clonotype was found many times. J is TRBJ2-7 and V is TRBV10-3; 11 nucleotides match TRBD2. The V and J ends lost 10 bases and 0 bases, in that order; junction bases with no gene match: 5. This CDR3 is 14 amino acids long. The germline V gene encodes CDR1 ENHRY and CDR2 SYGVKD. CDR3 residues: CATSGLAGSYEQYF. The DNA of the CDR3 is TGTGCCACCTCAGGACTAGCGGGCTCCTACGAGCAGTACTTC.

This clonotype was observed a handful of times. For the CDR3, the DNA is TGTGCCACCAGCAGAGAGGTCGGGGGCGCGGGTGGGGGGACCCAGTACTTC. This codes for CATSREVGGAGGGTQYF. The genes are TRBV15 and TRBJ2-5; either TRBD1 or TRBD2 may fit D (6 bases each). CDR1 is LNHNV, CDR2 YYDKDF, per germline (reference sequence). CDR3 size: 17 residues. The V end was cut by 0 bases, the J end by 7 bases, with 21 bases between.

This chain uses TRBV30 with TRBJ1-1, with D unresolved. Trimming pared 0 bases from V and 1 base from J, leaving 12 bases between. Germline CDR1 is GTSNPN and CDR2 is SVGIG (reference sequence). The CDR3 spans 15 residues. CDR3 protein: CAWSVLHSWNTEAFF. The CDR3 DNA reads TGTGCCTGGAGTGTCCTACATTCCTGGAACACTGAAGCTTTCTTT.

Many counts were recorded for this clonotype. The rearrangement uses TRBV5-1 and TRBJ1-1; D call uncertain. V was clipped by 4 bases and J by 7 bases, with 8 bases between them. The CDR3 length is 11 residues. Germline V gene data show CDR1 as SGHRS and CDR2 as YFSETQ. The CDR3 protein is CASSPGSEAFF. CDR3 coding DNA: TGCGCCAGCAGCCCGGGAAGTGAAGCTTTCTTT.